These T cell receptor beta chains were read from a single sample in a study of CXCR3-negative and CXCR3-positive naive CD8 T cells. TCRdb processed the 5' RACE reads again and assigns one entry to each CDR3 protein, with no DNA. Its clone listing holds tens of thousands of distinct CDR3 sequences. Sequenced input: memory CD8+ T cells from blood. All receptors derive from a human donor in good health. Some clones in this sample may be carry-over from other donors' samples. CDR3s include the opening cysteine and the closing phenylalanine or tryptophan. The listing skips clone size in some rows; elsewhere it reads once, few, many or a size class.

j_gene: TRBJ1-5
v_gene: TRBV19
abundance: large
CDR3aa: CASVNWGNQPQHF

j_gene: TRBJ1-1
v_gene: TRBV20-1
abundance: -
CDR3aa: CSARARGNTEAFF

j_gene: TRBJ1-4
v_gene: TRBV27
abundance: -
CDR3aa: CASSLRGSNEKLFF

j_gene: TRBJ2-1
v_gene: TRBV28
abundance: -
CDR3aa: CASSFPGLADPTYNEQFF

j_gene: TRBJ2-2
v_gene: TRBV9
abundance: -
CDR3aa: CASNGGGELFF

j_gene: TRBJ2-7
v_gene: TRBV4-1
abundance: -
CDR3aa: CASSPVPQDTYEQYF

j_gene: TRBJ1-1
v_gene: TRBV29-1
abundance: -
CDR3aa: CSGNMGTEAFF

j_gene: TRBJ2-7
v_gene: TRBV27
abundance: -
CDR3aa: CASRDSYEQYF

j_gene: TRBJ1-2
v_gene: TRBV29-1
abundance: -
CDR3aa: CSVEEESGGYTF

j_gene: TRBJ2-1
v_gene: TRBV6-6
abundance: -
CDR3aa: CASSYSEMGLEINEQFF

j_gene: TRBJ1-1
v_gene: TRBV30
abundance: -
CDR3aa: CAWSRQGATEAFF

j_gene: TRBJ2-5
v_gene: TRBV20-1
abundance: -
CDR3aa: CSARPDWTGGTQETQYF

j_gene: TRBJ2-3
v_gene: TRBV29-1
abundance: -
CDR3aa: CSAPGPDTQYF

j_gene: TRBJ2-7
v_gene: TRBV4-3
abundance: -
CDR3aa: CASSQEAPGGSYEQYF

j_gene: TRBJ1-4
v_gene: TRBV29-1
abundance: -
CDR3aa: CSVRKDEKLFF

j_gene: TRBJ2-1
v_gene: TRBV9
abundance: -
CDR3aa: CASSLKGAGGQNSYNEQFF

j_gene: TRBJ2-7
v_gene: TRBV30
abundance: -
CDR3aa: CAWSADRGDEQYF

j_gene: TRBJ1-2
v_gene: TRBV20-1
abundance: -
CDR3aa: CSARQGATYGYTF